This T cell receptor (beta chain) was identified in a study of T cell repertoires in cytomegalovirus infection. This clonotype showed up many times. No antigen is known for it. TCRdb used MiXCR to reprocess the reads, holding one entry per CDR3 protein. There are over 100,000 distinct CDR3 sequences in the sample; around 30% occur only once, and about 81% lies in the top ten. The CDR3 contains 15 residues. Trimming at V came to 6 bases and at J to 5 bases, leaving 12 bases not matched to a gene. The germline V gene has CDR1 DFQATT and CDR2 SNEGSKA (reference sequence). V is TRBV20-1 and J is TRBJ2-3; TRBD2 matches 9 bases. This receptor was obtained from a human donor in good health (CMV status not recorded). Some clones in this sample may be carry-over from other donors' samples. The input for sequencing was CD8+ T cells from cultured PBMCs, taken from culture after CMV antigen stimulation. The CDR3 loop reads CSAIIAGARKDTQYF. The DNA for the CDR3 is TGCAGTGCGATAATAGCGGGGGCCCGTAAAGATACGCAGTATTTT.